Below are 19 T cell receptor beta chains sequenced from a single sample in a study of T cells in Graves' hyperthyroidism and ophthalmopathy. Authors of the study amplified TCR beta CDR3 regions from RNA transcripts. Using the HTBI primer set, a first-round RT-PCR was run on the TCR CDR3. TCRdb fed the multiplex PCR reads into MiXCR, producing one record per CDR3 protein. The sample has 40,000 to 65,000 distinct CDR3 sequences; less than 50% are singletons. Sequencing was carried out using blood. These receptors all stem from a woman aged 45 to 65 with Graves' ophthalmopathy.

For this clonotype: One junction end does not reproduce the germline sequence, and a read error may be involved. The chain carries TRBV9 and TRBJ1-2; a weak D match, TRBD1 (5 bases). The CDR3 sequence is 14 residues long. Looked up from germline, CDR1 is SGDLS and CDR2 is YYNGEE. The CDR3 reads CASSVGGDNHGYTF. The CDR3 DNA follows: TGTGCCAGCAGCGTAGGGGGGGATAACCATGGCTACACCTTC.

This clonotype was seen ten or more times. The chain carries TRBV25-1 and TRBJ1-1; maybe TRBD1 (6 bases). The CDR3 is 13 residues long. Trimming left V 4 bases short and J 4 bases short, with 10 bases between. The germline gives CDR1 MGHDK, CDR2 SYGVNS. The CDR3 nucleotides are TGTGCCAGCAGTGGTATACAGGGCACTGAAGCTTTCTTT. Amino acids: CASSGIQGTEAFF.

This clonotype was observed at least ten times. This chain links TRBV6-1 with TRBJ2-1; D is unresolved. Germline assignment: CDR1 MNHNS and CDR2 SASEGT. With 6 bases removed from V and 5 bases from J, the gap between germline ends came to 11 bases. This CDR3 comprises 13 residues. This CDR3 is CASRGSLHNEQFF. Written as DNA, the CDR3 is TGTGCCAGCAGAGGCTCACTTCACAATGAGCAGTTCTTC.

This clonotype was seen many times. The chain combines TRBV2 with TRBJ2-5, with 13 bases matching TRBD2. The CDR3 covers 15 residues. J gave up 9 bases and V 3 bases, and 7 bases lay outside the gene matches. Germline V CDR1 and CDR2: SNHLY, FYNNEI. CDR3 nucleotides: TGTGCCAGCAGTGAGACTAGCGGGGGGCCTATAGCCCAGTACTTC. It translates to CASSETSGGPIAQYF.

About this clonotype itself: Sequence at one end of the junction differs from germline and may be a read error. J is TRBJ1-1 and V is TRBV29-1; D unresolved. Germline V gene lookup returns CDR1 SQVTM and CDR2 ANQGSEA. This CDR3 is 14 amino acids long. In DNA, the CDR3 is TGCAGCGTTGTCAGAGCCAGAATGAACACGGAAGCTTTCTTT. Amino acid sequence: CSVVRARMNTEAFF.

As concerns this clonotype: A much bigger clone sits one base away, suggesting this may be a read error. J is TRBJ2-1 and V is TRBV10-3; 12 bases agree with TRBD2. Germline V lookup: CDR1 ENHRY, CDR2 SYGVKD. The CDR3 spans 17 residues. CDR3 DNA sequence: TGTGCCAGCAGCCGACGACTACTAGCGGGAGGCCACAATAAGCAGTTCTTC. Protein sequence: CASSRRLLAGGHNKQFF.

This clonotype was seen at least ten times. The rearrangement uses TRBV19 and TRBJ2-3; D gene uncertain. The CDR3 runs 15 residues. With 0 bases removed from V and 0 bases from J, the gap between germline ends came to 7 bases. Looked up from germline, CDR1 is LNHDA and CDR2 is SQIVND (reference sequence). CDR3 in DNA: TGTGCCAGTAGTATAGAAGCAACTAGCACAGATACGCAGTATTTT. This sequence encodes CASSIEATSTDTQYF.

This clonotype was observed many times. The rearrangement joins TRBV19 to TRBJ2-1; 8 nucleotides align to TRBD2. Losses at the gene ends were 3 bases for V and 8 bases for J; bases not matched to a gene: 6. Germline V lookup: CDR1 LNHDA, CDR2 SQIVND (reference sequence). This CDR3 region has 14 residues. In DNA, the CDR3 is TGTGCCAGTAGTATTGGGACTAGTACCGATGAGCAGTTCTTC. As protein: CASSIGTSTDEQFF.

The genes are TRBV20-1 and TRBJ2-7; 7 bases fit TRBD2. Germline V lookup: CDR1 DFQATT, CDR2 SNEGSKA (reference sequence). Trimming cost V 0 bases and J 0 bases; bases outside gene matches: 2. The CDR3 is 14 residues long. Here the CDR3 reads CSARESGTSYEQYF. The CDR3 nucleotides are TGCAGTGCTAGAGAGAGCGGGACCTCCTACGAGCAGTACTTC.

Regarding this clonotype: One end of the junction fails to match germline, which may point to a read error. This rearrangement joins TRBV2 to TRBJ1-1; no definite D call. The V gene's germline CDR1 is SNHLY and CDR2 FYNNEI. This CDR3 contains 11 residues. The chain's CDR3 is CASSRISLARF. The CDR3 DNA is TGTGCCAGCAGTAGAATTTCACTAGCGCGTTTT.

Comments on this clonotype: Being one base from a much bigger clone, this may be a read error. This chain connects TRBV4-3 to TRBJ2-3; 15 bases are shared with TRBD2. The germline gives CDR1 LGHNA, CDR2 YSLEER. CDR3 length equals 18 residues. The CDR3 region is CTSSQGTSGRTRGDTQYF. The CDR3, as DNA: TGCACCAGCAGCCAAGGGACTAGCGGGAGGACGCGAGGAGATACGCAGTATTTT.

In the case of this clonotype: The junction differs from germline at one of its ends, possibly a read error. This chain joins TRBV11-2 and TRBJ2-3, with D possibly TRBD2 on 6 matching bases. Germline CDR1 and CDR2: SGHAT and FQNNGV. The CDR3 totals 15 residues. The CDR3 here is CASSQPAGYTDTQYF. CDR3 sequence (DNA): TGTGCCAGCAGCCAACCAGCGGGCTACACAGATACGCAGTACTTT.

Regarding this clonotype: A much larger clone lies a single base off, so this may be a read error. This chain links TRBV13 with TRBJ2-7; TRBD2 might be the D (6 bases). CDR1 is PRHDT and CDR2 is FYEKMQ in the germline V gene (reference sequence). The CDR3 consists of 14 residues. V gave up 2 bases and J gave up 2 bases, with 10 bases separating them. The CDR3 here is CASSLWGEAYEQYF. DNA of the CDR3: TGTGCCAGCAGCTTATGGGGGGAGGCCTACGAGCAGTACTTC.

The chain has TRBV20-1 and TRBJ2-7, with TRBD2 as a possible D gene (6 bases). The length of the CDR3 is 13 residues. The V and J ends lost 6 bases and 6 bases respectively, with 18 bases between them. Germline values: CDR1 DFQATT, CDR2 SNEGSKA (reference sequence). The chain's CDR3 is CSAPEGFDSEQYF. As DNA, the CDR3 is TGCAGTGCCCCGGAGGGATTTGACAGCGAGCAGTACTTC.

Ten or more counts support this clonotype. The CDR3 DNA reads as TGTGCCAGCAGTTACTCCGCGGGAGGGGCCTACGAGCAGTACTTC. Encoded protein: CASSYSAGGAYEQYF. This sequence joins TRBV6-2 or TRBV6-3 and TRBJ2-7, with 9 bases aligning to TRBD2. Germline V lookup: CDR1 MNHEY, CDR2 SVGEGT. With V trimmed by 0 bases and J by 2 bases, 2 bases remained unmatched. The CDR3 is 15 residues long.

This clonotype ranks as medium-sized. The V gene is TRBV7-2, the J gene TRBJ2-7, with D unresolved. The CDR3 is 11 residues long. Trimming cost V 5 bases and J 5 bases, with 7 bases left between them. CDR1 and CDR2 from the germline V gene are SGHTA and FQGNSA. CDR3 loop: CASSLNNEQYF. The CDR3 DNA is TGTGCCAGCAGCCTCAACAACGAGCAGTACTTC.

This clonotype was seen many times. The V gene is TRBV20-1, the J gene TRBJ1-1; tentative D call: TRBD1 (5 bases). Germline loops: CDR1 DFQATT, CDR2 SNEGSKA (reference sequence). The CDR3 loop spans 19 amino acids. With 0 bases removed from V and 6 bases from J, the gap between germline ends came to 29 bases. CDR3 DNA: TGCAGTGCTAGAGATCTGGGAGGAGGGACTACGGGGGGGAGGTCTGAAGCTTTCTTT. Translated: CSARDLGGGTTGGRSEAFF.

This clonotype was observed at least ten times. The rearrangement links TRBV13 to TRBJ2-1; perhaps TRBD2 as D (5 bases). This CDR3 has 15 residues. V lost 5 bases to trimming and J lost 0 bases, with 11 bases between them. Germline CDR1 reads PRHDT; CDR2 reads FYEKMQ (reference sequence). The CDR3, as DNA: TGTGCCAGCAGCCCAAGGACTGTCTCCTACAATGAGCAGTTCTTC. It encodes CASSPRTVSYNEQFF.

The chain uses TRBV7-3 and TRBJ1-2; TRBD1 matches 7 bases. V lost 5 bases and J lost 2; bases outside the gene matches: 14. There are 17 residues in the CDR3. Germline CDR1 reads SGHTA; CDR2 reads FQGTGA. The CDR3 sequence is CASSLAATGQDNYGYTF. The CDR3 DNA follows: TGTGCCAGCAGCCTAGCGGCTACCGGACAGGACAACTATGGCTACACCTTC.